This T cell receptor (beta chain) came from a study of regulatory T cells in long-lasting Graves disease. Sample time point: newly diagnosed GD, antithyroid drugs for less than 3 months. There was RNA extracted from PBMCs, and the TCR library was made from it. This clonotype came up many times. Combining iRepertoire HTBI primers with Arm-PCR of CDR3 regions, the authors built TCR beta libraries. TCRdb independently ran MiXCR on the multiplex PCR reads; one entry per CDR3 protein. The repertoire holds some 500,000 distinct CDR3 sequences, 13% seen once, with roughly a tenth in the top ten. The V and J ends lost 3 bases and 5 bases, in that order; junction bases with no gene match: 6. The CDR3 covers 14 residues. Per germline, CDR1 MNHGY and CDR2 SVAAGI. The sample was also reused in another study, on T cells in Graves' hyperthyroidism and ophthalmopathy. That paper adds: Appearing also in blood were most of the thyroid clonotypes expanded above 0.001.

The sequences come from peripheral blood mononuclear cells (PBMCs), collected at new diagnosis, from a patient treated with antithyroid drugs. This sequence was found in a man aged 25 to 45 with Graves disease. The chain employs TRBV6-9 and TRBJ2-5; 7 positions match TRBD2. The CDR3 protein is CASSYGGNGETQYF. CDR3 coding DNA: TGTGCCAGCAGTTACGGGGGGAACGGGGAGACCCAGTACTTC.